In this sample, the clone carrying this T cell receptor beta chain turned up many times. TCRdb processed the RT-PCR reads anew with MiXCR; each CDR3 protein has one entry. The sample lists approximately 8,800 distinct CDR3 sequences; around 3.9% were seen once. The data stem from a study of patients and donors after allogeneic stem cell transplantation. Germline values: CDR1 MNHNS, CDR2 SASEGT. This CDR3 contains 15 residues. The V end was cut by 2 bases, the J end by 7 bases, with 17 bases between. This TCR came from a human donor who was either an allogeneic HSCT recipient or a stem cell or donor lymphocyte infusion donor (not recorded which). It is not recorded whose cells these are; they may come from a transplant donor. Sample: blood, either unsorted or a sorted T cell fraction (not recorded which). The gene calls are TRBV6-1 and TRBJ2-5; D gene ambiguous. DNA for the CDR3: TGTGCCAGCAGTGAAACGTTCGACCCACTGGCGACCCAGTACTTC. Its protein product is CASSETFDPLATQYF.